This T cell receptor (beta chain) stems from a study of CD8 T cells in Susac syndrome. Findings and caveats of the study: Only a relatively small number of individuals were included in the TCR sequencing and HLA analysis.

A note on this clonotype: As yet, its antigen is unknown.

About 0.5 to 1 ug RNA was reverse transcribed with random hexamers. The CDR3 of TCR beta was amplified by immunoSEQ multiplex PCR across 54 Vbeta and 13 Jbeta. In TCRdb, the immunoSEQ multiplex PCR reads were re-called with MiXCR into one record per CDR3 protein. The sample yields 130,000 to 150,000 distinct CDR3 sequences, roughly 95% seen once. Germline lookup yields CDR1 SQVTM and CDR2 ANQGSEA. V shed 5 bases and J shed 1 base, with 8 bases lying between them. The CDR3 is 12 residues long. CD8+ and CD4+ T cells circulating in blood were sequenced for TCR beta. The source material was CD4+ T cells from PBMCs. The receptor's source is a human donor in good health. The V call is TRBV29-1, the J call TRBJ1-1; no clear D gene. CDR3 DNA: TGCAGCGTTATTAACCGGAACACTGAAGCTTTCTTT. It specifies CSVINRNTEAFF. Drawing the rest from reference TRBV29-1 and TRBJ1-1, the complete variable domain is SAVISQKPSRDICQRGTSLTIQCQVDSQVTMMFWYRQQPGQSLTLIATANQGSEATYESGFVIDKFPISRPNLTFSTLTVSNMSPEDSSIYLCSVINRNTEAFFGQGTRLTVV.